This TCR beta chain was identified during a study of CD49a tissue-resident CD8 T cells in human skin (dated by TCRdb to about 2017). Regarding the study in general: The study looked at subsets of tissue-resident memory CD8+ T cells in human skin, with the subsets defined by expression of CD49a, CD69 and CD103.

Spanning cysteine to phenylalanine, the CDR3 consists of 15 amino acids. Only CDR3 DNA remains: 45 bases, in frame from the first base. Cut back by 4 bases and 4 bases, the V and J ends lie 15 bases apart. Reading the germline V gene gives CDR1 SGHAT and CDR2 FQNNGV. The library was built by means of the immunoSEQ multiplex PCR assay. The published analysis was carried out like this. Frequencies of TCR V beta family usage were compared among the sorted CD8+ T cell populations from blood, dermis and epidermis. The table was pulled from immuneACCESS by TCRdb, which kept in-frame rearrangements only. Such tables lose some clones; where checked, under half of the loss comes from unresolved V genes, and the rest has no known cause. That table is the source of V, J and clone size, and D and trimming were worked out from the DNA. Present in this sample are over a thousand clones, around two thirds of which were seen just once. The ten biggest clones cover 25% to 40% of the sample.

For five healthy donors, CD8+ T cells were sorted from blood, dermis and epidermis, and the TCR beta CDR3 regions of these cells were analysed. Both blood and skin samples were provided by each TCR-sequenced donor, and all TCR-sequenced donors were healthy individuals. CD8+ T cell populations were isolated by sorting before TCR beta sequencing. Turning to this clone: The antigen it binds to is not known. Per-base quality was not reported, and no clone a single base away is much larger than it.

The sample was CLA- CD8+ effector memory T cells sorted from blood. The V and J genes are TRBV11-2 and TRBJ2-3, with a tentative D gene TRBD2 over 6 matching bases. The sequence came from a human donor in good health. The CDR3 region reads CASSYWGGGPDTQYF. The nucleotide sequence is given as TGTGCCAGCAGCTACTGGGGAGGAGGCCCAGATACGCAGTATTTT. With the portions outside the CDR3 filled from the reference TRBV11-2 and TRBJ2-3 genes, the complete variable region becomes EAGVAQSPRYKIIEKRQSVAFWCNPISGHATLYWYQQILGQGPKLLIQFQNNGVVDDSQLPKDRFSAERLKGVDSTLKIQPAKLEDSAVYLCASSYWGGGPDTQYFGPGTRLTVL.